Below are 2 T cell receptor beta chains sequenced from a single sample in a study of blood T cell repertoires in COVID-19. Assay: immunoSEQ multiplex PCR; the TCRdb copy retains only in-frame clones and omits some. The sample records 230,000 or so clones, 81% being singletons. The sample taken for sequencing was peripheral blood. These receptors were taken from a woman aged 80 or older with COVID-19, enrolled during active disease.

The V and J genes are TRBV28 and TRBJ2-7; D is perhaps TRBD1 (6 bases). V was clipped by 5 bases and J by 5 bases, with 13 bases between them. Germline V gene data show CDR1 as MDHEN and CDR2 as SYDVKM. This CDR3 is built from 13 residues. In nucleotides, the CDR3 is TGTGCCAGCAGTATACAGGGTGGCCACGAGCAGTACTTC. It is translated as CASSIQGGHEQYF.

V gene TRBV19 combines with J gene TRBJ1-1, with 7 positions matching TRBD1. This CDR3 is 15 amino acids long. J gave up 3 bases and V 5 bases, and 9 bases lay outside the gene matches. Germline lookup yields CDR1 LNHDA and CDR2 SQIVND (reference sequence). The CDR3 spells CASSQPGGWDTEAFF. DNA for the CDR3: TGTGCCAGTAGTCAACCAGGGGGGTGGGACACTGAAGCTTTCTTT.